Listed here are 21 T cell receptor beta chains from one sample, sequenced in a study of T cells after posttransplantation cyclophosphamide. Treatment was busulfan-fludarabine conditioning, a marrow graft, and cyclophosphamide on days +3 and +4. The table came from immunoSEQ multiplex PCR; TCRdb's copy has only in-frame clones and leaves some out. This sample has 12,000 or so clones, with over 80% found just once. Sequencing was performed on PBMCs, taken after allogeneic stem cell transplant with posttransplant cyclophosphamide. The source of these receptors is a female patient aged 30-39 years who received an allogeneic stem cell transplant from an unrelated donor, was CMV-positive, and had no GVHD. Some T cells may arise from the graft donor.

The rearrangement uses TRBV7-2 and TRBJ1-6; tentatively, D is TRBD1 (5 bases). CDR1 is SGHTA, CDR2 FQGNSA, per germline. Trimming shortened V by 1 base and J by 8 bases, and 18 bases separated the two germline ends. The CDR3 runs 17 residues. CDR3: CASSLVGAGLLHSPLHF. CDR3 DNA sequence: TGTGCCAGCAGCTTAGTAGGGGCAGGGCTCTTACATTCACCCCTCCACTTT.

The chain links TRBV11-3 to TRBJ2-2; 11 positions agree with TRBD1. CDR1 SGHNT and CDR2 YENEEA come from the germline V gene. This CDR3 has 16 residues. The J segment lost 4 bases and the V segment lost 5 bases, leaving 6 bases of the junction unmatched. CDR3 sequence (DNA): TGTGCCAGCAGCCCCACCGGGACAGGGGGCACCGGGGAGCTGTTTTTT. Its protein is CASSPTGTGGTGELFF.

This chain connects TRBV5-1 to TRBJ2-3; D gene uncertain. With 2 bases removed from V and 3 bases from J, the gap between germline ends came to 16 bases. The CDR3 spans 16 residues. CDR1 and CDR2 from the germline V gene are SGHRS and YFSETQ. The CDR3 spells CASSLLPVGGTDTQYF. CDR3 bases: TGCGCCAGCAGCTTATTGCCCGTTGGCGGTACAGATACGCAGTATTTT.

V is TRBV10-3 and J is TRBJ1-5; tentative D call: TRBD1 (5 bases). The germline V gene encodes CDR1 ENHRY and CDR2 SYGVKD. Trimming removed 0 bases at V and 7 bases at J, with 16 bases between. CDR3 length: 16 residues. Written as DNA, the CDR3 is TGTGCCATCAGTGAGTCGATTCCGGGGGAAGGGCAGCCCCAGCATTTT. Translation: CAISESIPGEGQPQHF.

The rearrangement uses TRBV14 and TRBJ1-4, with D perhaps matching TRBD1 (5 bases). The V gene's germline CDR1 is SGHDN and CDR2 FVKESK. With 4 bases removed from V and 0 bases from J, the gap between germline ends came to 9 bases. This CDR3 contains 15 residues. CDR3 nucleotide sequence: TGTGCCAGCAGCCCGACAGCCGCAACTAATGAAAAACTGTTTTTT. As protein: CASSPTAATNEKLFF.

Written as DNA, the CDR3 is TGTGCCAGCGACCGTACAGGGTCCCAACCTAGCACAGATACGCAGTATTTT. This translates into CASDRTGSQPSTDTQYF. V and J are TRBV28 and TRBJ2-3; D possibly corresponds to TRBD1 (6 bases). Germline V lookup: CDR1 MDHEN, CDR2 SYDVKM. With 8 bases removed from V and 0 bases from J, the gap between germline ends came to 21 bases. This CDR3 has 17 residues.

This chain links TRBV28 with TRBJ2-7; 7 bases agree with TRBD1. The CDR3 loop spans 12 amino acids. Trimming took 5 bases from V and 3 from J; bases not matched to a gene: 1. The germline gives CDR1 MDHEN, CDR2 SYDVKM. CDR3 bases: TGTGCCAGCAGTAGGACAGGCTACGAGCAGTACTTC. It translates to CASSRTGYEQYF.

The rearrangement links TRBV30 to TRBJ2-2; D remains unclear. The V gene's germline CDR1 is GTSNPN and CDR2 SVGIG (reference sequence). Trimming removed 4 bases at V and 1 base at J, with 7 bases between. The CDR3 contains 13 residues. The CDR3 sequence is CAWKPGNTGELFF. The CDR3 bases are TGTGCCTGGAAACCGGGGAACACCGGGGAGCTGTTTTTT.

The J gene is TRBJ2-7, the V gene TRBV27; 7 nucleotides agree with TRBD2. The V segment lost 4 bases and the J segment 3 bases; nucleotides outside the gene matches: 3. The V gene's germline CDR1 is MNHEY and CDR2 SMNVEV (reference sequence). The CDR3 sequence is 13 residues long. DNA for the CDR3: TGTGCCAGCAGTTGGGGGGGAAGCTACGAGCAGTACTTC. Amino acids: CASSWGGSYEQYF.

The V call is TRBV12-5, the J call TRBJ2-1; no firm D call. Between the trimmed V and J ends, which lost 1 base and 0 bases, there was a span of 13 bases. Germline loops: CDR1 LGHNT, CDR2 FRNRAP. The CDR3 consists of 17 residues. The chain's CDR3 is CASGLAPLETSYNEQFF. The CDR3 DNA follows: TGTGCTAGTGGTTTGGCCCCACTTGAAACCTCCTACAATGAGCAGTTCTTC.

CDR3 residues: CSSRRQSLTDTQYF. CDR3 DNA sequence: TGCAGCTCCCGGAGACAGTCCCTCACAGATACGCAGTATTTT. The rearrangement joins TRBV29-1 to TRBJ2-3; D is perhaps TRBD1 (5 bases). Trimming took off 8 bases at V and 2 bases at J, with 17 bases between the two ends. This CDR3 is built from 14 residues. Germline V gene data show CDR1 as SQVTM and CDR2 as ANQGSEA.

The chain employs TRBV10-3 and TRBJ2-3; TRBD2 matches at 12 bases. J lost 4 bases, V lost 3 bases, and 8 bases had no gene match. The CDR3 length is 17 residues. From germline, CDR1 is ENHRY and CDR2 SYGVKD. CDR3 in amino acids: CAISDSLAGGPPDTQYF. DNA for the CDR3: TGTGCCATCAGTGACTCCCTAGCGGGGGGGCCGCCAGATACGCAGTATTTT.

The chain has TRBV28 and TRBJ2-3, with 7 bases lining up with TRBD2. Per germline, CDR1 MDHEN and CDR2 SYDVKM. The ends lost 7 bases at V and 0 bases at J; junction bases unmatched: 19. This CDR3 is built from 19 residues. The CDR3 protein is CASNGRLSGIAKSTDTQYF. The CDR3 nucleotides are TGTGCCAGCAACGGACGGCTGAGCGGGATCGCCAAGAGCACAGATACGCAGTATTTT.

This clone turned up a few times. The J gene is TRBJ1-1, the V gene TRBV6-6, with D maybe TRBD1 (6 bases). Germline assignment: CDR1 MNHNY and CDR2 SVGAGI (reference sequence). The CDR3 has 14 residues. V was trimmed by 8 bases and J by 3 bases, leaving 16 bases between them. The CDR3 coding sequence is TGTGCCAGCCTTCGCCTTTCAGGGGACACTGAAGCTTTCTTT. This encodes CASLRLSGDTEAFF.

The chain combines TRBV10-2 with TRBJ1-6; 7 nucleotides align to TRBD1. J gave up 4 bases and V 7 bases, and 1 base lay outside the gene matches. The CDR3 runs 13 residues. Germline V gene data show CDR1 as WSHSY and CDR2 as SAAADI. CDR3 sequence reads: CASMGQYNSPLHF. For the CDR3, the DNA is TGCGCCAGCATGGGACAGTATAATTCACCCCTCCACTTT.

The V call is TRBV11-2, the J call TRBJ2-2; TRBD2 agrees at 8 bases. Unmatched junction bases numbered 8, after V lost 4 bases and J lost 4 bases. Germline V gene data show CDR1 as SGHAT and CDR2 as FQNNGV. The CDR3 length is 16 residues. CDR3 sequence: CASSYRSGGLTGELFF. The CDR3 DNA sequence: TGTGCCAGCAGCTACCGCTCGGGGGGGCTCACCGGGGAGCTGTTTTTT.

In this sample, this clone turned up a few times. The CDR3 bases are TGTGCCAGCAAAGATAGTAGCGGCGCCAATTCACCCCTCCACTTT. It is translated as CASKDSSGANSPLHF. The rearrangement links TRBV6-1 to TRBJ1-6; D ambiguous. CDR1 and CDR2 (germline): MNHNS, SASEGT. Trimming took 7 bases from V and 7 from J, leaving 17 bases between them. This CDR3 comprises 15 residues.

The chain has TRBV28 and TRBJ2-5; D gene ambiguous. The last part of the DNA fits TRBJ2-7 better; the J call may be wrong. The CDR3 sequence is 13 residues long. Germline CDR1 and CDR2: MDHEN and SYDVKM. In DNA form, the CDR3 reads TGTGCCAGCACCTCAGGAAGCCTGTACGAGCAGTACTTC. It encodes CASTSGSLYEQYF.

V gene TRBV7-9 combines with J gene TRBJ1-5; 8 positions agree with TRBD1. J gave up 3 bases and V 5 bases, and 3 bases lay outside the gene matches. There are 14 residues in the CDR3. Germline CDR1 is SEHNR and CDR2 is FQNEAQ (reference sequence). Here the CDR3 reads CASSGTGPNQPQHF. The CDR3 DNA reads as TGTGCCAGCAGCGGGACAGGTCCCAATCAGCCCCAGCATTTT.

The chain combines TRBV19 with TRBJ2-5, with 7 bases aligning to TRBD2. This CDR3 has 14 amino acids. V gave up 3 bases and J gave up 7 bases; unmatched junction bases: 8. Germline V gene data show CDR1 as LNHDA and CDR2 as SQIVND (reference sequence). CDR3 in amino acids: CASSMGGGEATQYF. CDR3 nucleotides: TGTGCCAGTAGTATGGGGGGGGGTGAGGCGACCCAGTACTTC. Combining the CDR3 with reference TRBV19 and TRBJ2-5 gives the whole variable domain DGGITQSPKYLFRKEGQNVTLSCEQNLNHDAMYWYRQDPGQGLRLIYYSQIVNDFQKGDIAEGYSVSREKKESFPLTVTSAQKNPTAFYLCASSMGGGEATQYFGPGTRLLVL.

The chain links TRBV27 to TRBJ2-1, with 8 bases that match TRBD2. This CDR3 has 18 residues. CDR1 and CDR2 from the germline V gene are MNHEY and SMNVEV (reference sequence). V lost 2 bases to trimming and J lost 2 bases; unmatched junction nucleotides: 11. CDR3 nucleotide sequence: TGTGCCAGCAGTTTAATCGAGGCCCCGGGACTAGCCTACAATGAGCAGTTCTTC. Translated: CASSLIEAPGLAYNEQFF.